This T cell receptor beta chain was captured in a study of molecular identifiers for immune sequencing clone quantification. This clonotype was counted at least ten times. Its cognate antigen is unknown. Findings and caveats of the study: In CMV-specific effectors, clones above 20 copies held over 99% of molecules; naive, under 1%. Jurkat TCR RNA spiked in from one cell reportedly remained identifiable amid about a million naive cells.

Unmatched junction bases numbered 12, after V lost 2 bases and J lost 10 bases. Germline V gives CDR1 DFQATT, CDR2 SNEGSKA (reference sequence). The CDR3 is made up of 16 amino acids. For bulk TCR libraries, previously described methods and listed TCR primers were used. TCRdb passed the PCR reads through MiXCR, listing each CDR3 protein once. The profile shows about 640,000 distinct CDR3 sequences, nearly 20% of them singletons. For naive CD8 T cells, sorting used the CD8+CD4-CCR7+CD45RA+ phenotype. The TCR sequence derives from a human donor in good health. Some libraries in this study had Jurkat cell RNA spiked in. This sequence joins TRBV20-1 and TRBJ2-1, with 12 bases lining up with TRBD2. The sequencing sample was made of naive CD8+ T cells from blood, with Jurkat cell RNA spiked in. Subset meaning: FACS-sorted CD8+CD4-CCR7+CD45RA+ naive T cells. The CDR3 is CSARPPTSGGLGEQFF. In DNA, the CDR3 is TGCAGTGCTAGACCTCCGACTAGCGGGGGTCTTGGGGAGCAGTTCTTC.